This entry is about one T cell receptor (beta chain). This entry belongs to a study of shared clonotypes between healthy human individuals. Produced via immunoSEQ multiplex PCR; TCRdb's table is partial and in-frame only. The sample lists 980,000 or so clones; 60% to 85% were seen once. V lost 2 bases and J lost 3, with 11 bases in between. The germline V gene encodes CDR1 SGHRS and CDR2 YFSETQ. The CDR3 runs 14 residues. The sequencing sample was made of memory CD4+ T cells sorted from blood. Indicated subset: CD45RA-negative fraction. V usage is TRBV5-1 and J usage is TRBJ1-1; no clear D. This TCR came from a man aged 18 to 29 in good health. This CDR3 is CASSFSGFDTEAFF. CDR3 sequence (DNA): TGCGCCAGCAGCTTTTCAGGATTCGACACTGAAGCTTTCTTT.